One T cell receptor beta chain is described in this entry. The sample belongs to a study of blood T cell repertoires in COVID-19. Study background: Donors in the United States, Italy and Spain gave samples during acute or convalescent COVID-19. T cells, B-cell-depleted T cells, or PBMCs supplied cDNA or gDNA.

V was trimmed by 7 bases and J by 6 bases, leaving 21 bases between them. The CDR3 totals 14 residues. Germline-derived CDR1 and CDR2 are GTSNPN and SVGIG (reference sequence). The table came from immunoSEQ multiplex PCR; TCRdb's copy has only in-frame clones and leaves some out. This sample has about 400,000 clones, with approximately 91% found just once. The study assigned cohorts using participant-reported clinical history. The TCR was taken from a woman aged 40 to 50 with acute COVID-19. V gene TRBV30 combines with J gene TRBJ1-1; D call uncertain. Source material: PBMCs or T cells enriched from blood (not recorded which). The CDR3 reads CASRIYGDRSEAFF. DNA of the CDR3: TGTGCCTCCCGGATATACGGGGATAGGTCTGAAGCTTTCTTT.